The rows below give T cell receptor beta chains drawn from one sample of a study of blood T cell repertoires in COVID-19. Assay used: immunoSEQ multiplex PCR; TCRdb lists only in-frame clones, some missing. The data show some 210,000 clones, under 90% seen once. The sequenced sample was peripheral blood. The receptors originated from a human donor in a cohort sampled during active COVID-19. CDR3s include the opening cysteine and the closing phenylalanine or tryptophan. A D gene is named only where the DNA matches it firmly. Part of the rows lack a size; the others show once, few, many or a class for expanded clones.

clone_size d_call j_call v_call cdr3_aa cdr3_nt
NA NA TRBJ2-7 TRBV29-1 CSVEIGGAPEQYF TGCAGCGTTGAAATCGGGGGAGCCCCCGAGCAGTACTTC
NA TRBD1 TRBJ1-1 TRBV5-1 CASSGTGRLEGGAEAFF TGCGCCAGCAGTGGGACAGGGCGGCTCGAAGGTGGCGCTGAAGCTTTCTTT
once NA TRBJ2-2 TRBV10-2 CASSEILAGSGELFF TGCGCCAGCAGTGAGATATTAGCTGGGTCCGGGGAGCTGTTTTTT
NA TRBD2 TRBJ2-7 TRBV3-1/TRBV3-2 CASGLASSYEQYF TGTGCCAGCGGACTAGCGTCCTCCTACGAGCAGTACTTC
NA NA TRBJ2-5 TRBV12-3/TRBV12-4 CASRSGSPGTQYF TGTGCCAGCAGATCCGGGTCCCCGGGGACCCAGTACTTC
NA NA TRBJ1-5 TRBV6-5 CASRGTILNQPQHF TGTGCCAGCAGGGGGACAATACTGAATCAGCCCCAGCATTTT
NA TRBD2 TRBJ2-7 TRBV13 CASSVSGVAEQYF TGTGCCAGCAGCGTTAGCGGGGTGGCGGAGCAGTACTTC
NA NA TRBJ1-5 TRBV30 CAWSPQGSQPQHF TGTGCCTGGAGTCCACAGGGTTCTCAGCCCCAGCATTTT
NA NA TRBJ1-2 TRBV19 CASSMVAGGNYGYTF TGTGCCAGTAGTATGGTAGCCGGCGGTAACTATGGCTACACCTTC
once NA TRBJ1-2 TRBV19 CASRSLQGYGYTF TGTGCCAGTAGGAGTCTCCAGGGCTATGGCTACACCTTC
few NA TRBJ1-5 TRBV7-6 CASSLGEVQPQHF TGTGCCAGCAGCTTAGGTGAGGTTCAGCCCCAGCATTTT
once TRBD1 TRBJ2-1 TRBV5-1 CASSWTGTHEQFF TGCGCCAGCAGCTGGACAGGGACCCATGAGCAGTTCTTC
few TRBD1 TRBJ2-3 TRBV6-5 CASRQYRGSDTQYF TGTGCCAGCAGGCAATACAGGGGTTCAGATACGCAGTATTTT
NA NA TRBJ2-5 TRBV5-5 CASSSPATTPETQYF TGTGCCAGCAGCTCCCCCGCGACTACGCCAGAGACCCAGTACTTC
NA TRBD2 TRBJ2-1 TRBV28 CASSFAGGDEQFF TGTGCCAGCAGTTTTGCGGGGGGCGATGAGCAGTTCTTC
NA NA TRBJ2-1 TRBV9 CASSVEAGARAYNEQFF TGTGCCAGCAGCGTAGAGGCGGGGGCGCGGGCCTACAATGAGCAGTTCTTC
NA TRBD1 TRBJ1-2 TRBV30 CAWSPSGTGGWGGYTF TGTGCCTGGAGTCCTTCGGGGACAGGGGGGTGGGGTGGCTACACCTTC
NA TRBD1 TRBJ2-5 TRBV6-6 CASSPGGGDQETQYF TGTGCCAGCAGTCCAGGGGGCGGAGACCAAGAGACCCAGTACTTC
NA NA TRBJ1-2 TRBV19 CASTSMAASYGYTF TGTGCCAGTACCAGTATGGCCGCCTCGTATGGCTACACCTTC
NA NA TRBJ1-4 TRBV28 CASVAGGKLFF TGTGCCAGCGTGGCGGGGGGAAAACTGTTTTTT
NA TRBD1 TRBJ1-2 TRBV6-4 CASSRGQGSPIAGYTF TGTGCCAGCAGCCGGGGACAGGGGTCCCCTATCGCTGGCTACACCTTC
NA NA TRBJ1-6 TRBV5-1 CASSPGYLYNSPLHF TGCGCCAGCAGCCCGGGGTACCTCTATAATTCACCCCTCCACTTT
NA TRBD1 TRBJ2-2 TRBV7-9 CASTVTGVGELFF TGTGCCAGCACCGTGACAGGGGTCGGGGAGCTGTTTTTT
NA NA TRBJ1-1 TRBV5-1 CASSFWAGEAEAFF TGCGCCAGCAGCTTCTGGGCGGGCGAAGCTGAAGCTTTCTTT
once NA TRBJ2-3 TRBV5-4 CASSLDNTQYF TGTGCCAGCAGCTTGGATAATACGCAGTATTTT
few NA TRBJ2-2 TRBV11-3 CASSTYSNGELFF TGTGCCAGCAGCACCTACAGTAACGGGGAGCTGTTTTTT
NA TRBD1 TRBJ1-6 TRBV7-2 CASSLTGEAPLHF TGTGCCAGCAGCTTAACAGGGGAGGCACCCCTCCACTTT
NA NA TRBJ1-5 TRBV19 CASKQTIVQPQHF TGTGCCAGTAAGCAAACGATCGTACAGCCCCAGCATTTT
NA NA TRBJ2-6 TRBV4-2 CASSQAMTAGSSGANVLTF TGTGCCAGCAGCCAAGCCATGACAGCCGGCAGCTCTGGGGCCAACGTCCTGACTTTC
NA TRBD1 TRBJ1-5 TRBV2 CASRAARGLSNQPQHF TGTGCCAGCAGGGCCGCGAGGGGGCTTAGCAATCAGCCCCAGCATTTT
NA NA TRBJ1-5 TRBV24-1 CATSDPTGNGQPQHF TGTGCCACCAGTGATCCAACAGGGAACGGGCAGCCCCAGCATTTT
once NA TRBJ1-1 TRBV28 CASPKGGEAFF TGTGCCAGCCCTAAAGGGGGTGAAGCTTTCTTT
NA NA TRBJ2-2 TRBV4-1 CASSSLRAGNSTAPQNTGELFF TGCGCCAGCAGCTCCCTAAGGGCAGGGAATAGTACTGCTCCTCAGAACACCGGGGAGCTGTTTTTT
NA NA TRBJ1-2 TRBV5-1 CASTPWGGSNYGYTF TGCGCCAGCACCCCGTGGGGGGGCTCTAACTATGGCTACACCTTC
NA NA TRBJ1-2 TRBV6-6 CASSYGAGGGYTF TGTGCCAGCAGTTACGGCGCGGGAGGGGGCTACACCTTC
NA TRBD1 TRBJ2-2 TRBV5-1 CASKPGQGGTGELFF TGCGCCAGCAAACCGGGACAGGGGGGCACCGGGGAGCTGTTTTTT
NA TRBD1 TRBJ2-5 TRBV5-8 CASSRTGGVLETQYF TGTGCCAGCAGCAGGACAGGAGGCGTGCTCGAGACCCAGTACTTC
NA NA TRBJ1-1 TRBV18 CASSPTRGAYMNTEAFF TGTGCCAGCTCACCGACTCGGGGGGCTTATATGAACACTGAAGCTTTCTTT
few NA TRBJ1-4 TRBV6-1 CASSEVRWGKLFF TGTGCCAGCAGTGAAGTAAGGTGGGGCAAACTGTTTTTT
NA NA TRBJ1-1 TRBV11-2 CASSITDKNTEAFF TGTGCCAGCAGCATCACCGACAAGAACACTGAAGCTTTCTTT
NA TRBD1 TRBJ2-3 TRBV19 CASRTGPTDTQYF TGTGCCAGTCGGACAGGACCCACAGATACGCAGTATTTT
NA NA TRBJ2-1 TRBV6-6 CASSMGVNNEQFF TGTGCCAGCAGTATGGGAGTCAACAATGAGCAGTTCTTC
NA TRBD1 TRBJ2-4 TRBV9 CASSVEGQGGNIQYF TGTGCCAGCAGCGTAGAAGGACAGGGAGGAAACATTCAGTACTTC
NA TRBD2 TRBJ2-1 TRBV9 CASSVTSGRAYNEQFF TGTGCCAGCAGCGTCACTAGCGGGAGAGCCTACAATGAGCAGTTCTTC
NA TRBD1 TRBJ1-5 TRBV7-8 CASSLKGAQPQHF TGTGCCAGCAGCTTAAAGGGGGCTCAGCCCCAGCATTTT
NA TRBD2 TRBJ2-2 TRBV24-1 CATSGGDTGELFF TGTGCCACTAGCGGGGGGGACACCGGGGAGCTGTTTTTT
NA NA TRBJ1-1 TRBV2 CATTERVAEAFF TGTGCCACAACTGAGAGGGTGGCTGAAGCTTTCTTT
NA NA TRBJ1-1 TRBV28 CASSFPGDLGTEAFF TGTGCCAGCAGTTTCCCCGGGGATTTAGGCACTGAAGCTTTCTTT
NA NA TRBJ1-4 TRBV30 CAWTVRATNEKLFF TGTGCCTGGACCGTTCGGGCAACTAATGAAAAACTGTTTTTT
NA NA TRBJ2-3 TRBV5-1 CASSLSRATDTQYF TGCGCCAGCAGCTTGAGCAGGGCCACAGATACGCAGTATTTT
NA TRBD2 TRBJ2-1 TRBV5-4 CASSSESLAGVEQFF TGTGCCAGCAGCTCCGAGAGTTTAGCGGGAGTTGAGCAGTTCTTC
NA TRBD1 TRBJ1-1 TRBV18 CASSPRTGHMNTEAFF TGTGCCAGCTCACCAAGGACAGGGCATATGAACACTGAAGCTTTCTTT
NA TRBD1 TRBJ2-5 TRBV27 CASSPNRGYQETQYF TGTGCCAGCAGTCCAAACAGGGGGTACCAAGAGACCCAGTACTTC
NA NA TRBJ2-7 TRBV14 CASSSGHEQYF TGTGCCAGCAGCTCAGGGCACGAGCAGTACTTC
NA TRBD1 TRBJ1-5 TRBV5-6 CASSWDRAEPQHF TGTGCCAGCAGTTGGGACAGGGCGGAGCCCCAGCATTTT
NA TRBD1 TRBJ1-1 TRBV27 CASSRGQGMMKGFF TGTGCCAGCAGCCGGGGACAGGGAATGATGAAGGGCTTCTTT
once TRBD1 TRBJ2-5 TRBV30 CAWTTGTGGSGETQYF TGTGCCTGGACGACGGGGACAGGGGGCTCCGGGGAGACCCAGTACTTC